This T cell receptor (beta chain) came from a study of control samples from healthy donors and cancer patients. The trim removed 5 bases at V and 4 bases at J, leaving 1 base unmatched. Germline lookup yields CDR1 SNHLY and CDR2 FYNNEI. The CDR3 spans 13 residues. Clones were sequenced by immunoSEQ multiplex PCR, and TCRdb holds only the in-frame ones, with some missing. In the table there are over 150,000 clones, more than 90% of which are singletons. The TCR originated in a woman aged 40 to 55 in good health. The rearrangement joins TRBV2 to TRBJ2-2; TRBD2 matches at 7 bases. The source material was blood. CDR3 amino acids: CASSPGGTGELFF. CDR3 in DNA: TGTGCCAGCAGTCCGGGGGGCACCGGGGAGCTGTTTTTT.